The TCR beta chain under discussion was sequenced for a study of blood T cell repertoires in COVID-19. Study as a whole: Samples taken during acute and convalescent COVID-19 were collected in the United States, Italy and Spain.

Repertoires were generated with immunoSEQ multiplex PCR, while TCRdb's copy carries only in-frame clones and drops some. The sample shows 130,000 to 150,000 clones, around 83% of them seen only once. V trimming: 3 bases; J trimming: 2 bases; junction bases outside the gene matches: 4. Per the germline V gene, CDR1 is KGHSH and CDR2 is LQKENI. CDR3 size: 16 residues. The sequenced sample was peripheral blood. This sequence was found in a man aged 60 to 75 with active or convalescent COVID-19. The genes are TRBV18 and TRBJ2-7, with 13 bases that match TRBD2. CDR3 bases: TGTGCCAGCTCACCGTTCGGACTAGCGGGGGCCTACGAGCAGTACTTC. Translated: CASSPFGLAGAYEQYF. The full variable domain, rest sourced from reference TRBV18 and TRBJ2-7, is NAGVMQNPRHLVRRRGQEARLRCSPMKGHSHVYWYRQLPEEGLKFMVYLQKENIIDESGMPKERFSAEFPKEGPSILRIQQVVRGDSAAYFCASSPFGLAGAYEQYFGPGTRLTVT.